This T cell receptor beta chain was sequenced for a study of immune evolution from preneoplasia to lung adenocarcinoma (dated by TCRdb to the early 2020s). At the level of the whole study: HLA loss of heterozygosity was seen in roughly 6.6%, 14% and 36% of AIS, MIA and ADC lesions, and in no AAH lesions. POLYSOLVER was used to infer Class I HLA alleles from exome data, and LOHHLA was used to detect allele-specific HLA loss. A total of roughly 46 patients contributed TCR sequencing data. Whole exome sequencing and methylation data from the same cohort of nodules were integrated with the immune data. It was reported in the study that approximately 100 samples were used for TCR sequencing. The study combined immune gene expression, TCR sequencing and multiplex immunofluorescence to profile immune contexture across lung adenocarcinoma precursors and invasive adenocarcinoma. Resected precursor lesions (AAH, AIS, MIA) and invasive adenocarcinomas were compared with paired morphologically normal lung tissue. Sample size was determined by specimen availability and not by a prior power calculation. The overall cohort comprised about 57 patients with pulmonary nodules who underwent surgical resection. What the study reported, not specific to this receptor: All patients were from Japan and China, so applicability to Western populations was uncertain. Findings were based on association rather than direct causation; larger cohorts with long-term follow-up and longitudinal biopsies were deemed needed. The highest top T cell clone frequencies were observed in normal lung, and a progressive decrease in top T cell clone frequencies appeared to occur from AAH through AIS, MIA and invasive adenocarcinoma. Clonality was highest in normal lung, while later-stage lesions appeared to show lower clonality but higher T cell density and diversity. T cell clonality was highest in KRAS-mutant nodules compared with EGFR-mutant or double wild-type lesions.

Details on this clone: This clone's antigen is unknown. Base qualities were left out, and no much larger clone turns up one base away.

TCR beta CDR3 regions were sequenced from DNA using the immunoSEQ hsTCRbeta Kit. The source study handled its data this way. TCR sequencing data were analysed with the ImmunoSEQ Analyzer. T cell clonality was calculated on productive rearrangements as 1 minus Pielou's evenness. T cell diversity was measured with the inverse Simpson index on productive templates. T cell density was expressed as TCR beta template counts normalized to usable DNA, with usable DNA estimated by amplifying and sequencing housekeeping genes. Two-sided Kruskal-Wallis tests were used to compare TCR metrics across histologic stages. The source is immuneACCESS, and TCRdb retained only in-frame sequences with V and J called. Part of the clones is not carried over; for the studies checked, unresolved V genes explain less than half of this, and the remainder is unexplained. V and J calls and clone size are given by that table; D and trimming were obtained from the DNA. For this sample there are some 3,700 clones; roughly three quarters appear just once. In total, the top ten clones hold 14% of the sample.

The junction shows trimming of 0 bases on V and 6 bases on J, plus 15 bases between the germline ends. From the germline V gene, CDR1 is ENHRY and CDR2 is SYGVKD. Spanning cysteine to phenylalanine, the CDR3 consists of 16 amino acids. Kept here is only the CDR3 DNA, which spans 48 bases and is read in frame from base 1. Between 2014 and 2017, the patients underwent resection in either Japan or China. The histologic diagnosis of each case was independently confirmed on H&E slides by two lung cancer pathologists. Premalignant or tumor cells were enriched for nucleic acid extraction by macro-dissection performed after pathologic assessment. DNA was isolated from FFPE tissue using the AllPrep DNA/RNA FFPE Kit.

The chain couples TRBV10-3 to TRBJ2-1; the D gene is perhaps TRBD2, on 6 matching bases. Sample: FFPE minimally invasive lung adenocarcinoma tissue. The sample's cell subset or site label, in plain terms: micro-invasive lung adenocarcinoma (MIA). The receptor was isolated from a person in their sixties or seventies with lung adenocarcinoma. The DNA sequence is given as TGTGCCATCAGTGAGTCAACGGGAGAAGGATCCAATGAGCAGTTCTTC. The translation is CAISESTGEGSNEQFF.